The following is a T cell receptor beta chain sequence with its context. Generated by immunoSEQ multiplex PCR, the TCRdb table keeps only in-frame clones and is missing some. Among 200,000 or so clones listed, 80% to 90% were seen once. This sample is part of a study of blood T cell repertoires in COVID-19. Study-level background: Spain, Italy and the United States supplied samples that represented acute and convalescent COVID-19. In each case, the material was cDNA or gDNA derived from T cells, B-cell-depleted T cells, or PBMCs.

V gave up 4 bases and J gave up 2 bases; unmatched junction bases: 5. Per the germline V gene, CDR1 is SNHLY and CDR2 is FYNNEI. This CDR3 has 15 residues. This rearrangement joins TRBV2 to TRBJ1-5, with 7 bases aligning to TRBD1. The sequence was obtained from a human donor in a cohort sampled during active COVID-19. The source material was peripheral blood. In nucleotides, the CDR3 is TGTGCCAGCAGTGTAAGGGGGCTGCGCAATCAGCCCCAGCATTTT. Amino acid sequence: CASSVRGLRNQPQHF.